This TCR beta chain was captured in a study of yellow fever vaccine responses in identical twins. Study observations and caveats: Reportedly, the T cell response mounted by twins to vaccine seemed partly convergent, partly personalized.

V lost 2 bases and J lost 4, with 4 bases in between. CDR1 PRHDT and CDR2 FYEKMQ come from the germline V gene (reference sequence). The CDR3 totals 12 residues. Comments on this clonotype: Its antigen is still unknown.

One entry per CDR3 protein, called by TCRdb with MiXCR from the RT-PCR reads. This table has fewer than 35,000 distinct CDR3 sequences, more than 45% appearing once. The J gene is TRBJ2-3, the V gene TRBV13; the D is unclear. The receptor's source is a woman under 30 who received the yellow fever vaccine. The specimen was T cells from blood (PBMCs), unsorted or a sorted subset (not recorded which), collected before or after yellow fever vaccination (not recorded which). The CDR3 nucleotides are TGTGCCAGCAGCTTATACCCAGATACGCAGTATTTT. It translates to CASSLYPDTQYF.